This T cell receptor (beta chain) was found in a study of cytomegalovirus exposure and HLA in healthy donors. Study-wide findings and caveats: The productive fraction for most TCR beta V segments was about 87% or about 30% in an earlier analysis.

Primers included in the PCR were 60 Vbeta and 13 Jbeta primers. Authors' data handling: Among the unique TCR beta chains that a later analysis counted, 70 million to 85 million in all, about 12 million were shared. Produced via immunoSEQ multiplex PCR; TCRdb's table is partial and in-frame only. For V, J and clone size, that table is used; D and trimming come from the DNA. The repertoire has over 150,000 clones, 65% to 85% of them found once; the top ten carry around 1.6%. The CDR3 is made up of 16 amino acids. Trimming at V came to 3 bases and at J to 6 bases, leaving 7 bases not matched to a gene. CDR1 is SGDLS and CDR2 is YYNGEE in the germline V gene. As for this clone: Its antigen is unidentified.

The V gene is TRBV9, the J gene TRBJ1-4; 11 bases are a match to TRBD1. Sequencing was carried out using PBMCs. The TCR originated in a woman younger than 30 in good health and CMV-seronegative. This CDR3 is CASSAGTGGVYEKLFF. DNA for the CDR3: TGTGCCAGCAGCGCCGGGACAGGGGGGGTATATGAAAAACTGTTTTTT.